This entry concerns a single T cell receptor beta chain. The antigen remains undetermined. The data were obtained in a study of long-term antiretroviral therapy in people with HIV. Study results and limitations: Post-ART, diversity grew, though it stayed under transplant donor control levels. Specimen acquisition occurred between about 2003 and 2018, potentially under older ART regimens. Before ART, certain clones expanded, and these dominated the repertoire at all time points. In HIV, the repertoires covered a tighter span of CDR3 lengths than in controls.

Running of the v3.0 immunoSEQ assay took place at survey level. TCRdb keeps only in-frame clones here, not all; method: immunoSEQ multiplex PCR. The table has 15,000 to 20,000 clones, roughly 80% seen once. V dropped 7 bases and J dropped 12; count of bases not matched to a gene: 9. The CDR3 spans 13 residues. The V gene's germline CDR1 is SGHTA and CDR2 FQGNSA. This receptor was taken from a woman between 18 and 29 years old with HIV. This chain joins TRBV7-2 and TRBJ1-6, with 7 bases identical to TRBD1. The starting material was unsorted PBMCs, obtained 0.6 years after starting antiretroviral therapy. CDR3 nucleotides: TGTGCCAGCACCCAAACAGGGGAGCTACCCCTCCACTTT. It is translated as CASTQTGELPLHF.